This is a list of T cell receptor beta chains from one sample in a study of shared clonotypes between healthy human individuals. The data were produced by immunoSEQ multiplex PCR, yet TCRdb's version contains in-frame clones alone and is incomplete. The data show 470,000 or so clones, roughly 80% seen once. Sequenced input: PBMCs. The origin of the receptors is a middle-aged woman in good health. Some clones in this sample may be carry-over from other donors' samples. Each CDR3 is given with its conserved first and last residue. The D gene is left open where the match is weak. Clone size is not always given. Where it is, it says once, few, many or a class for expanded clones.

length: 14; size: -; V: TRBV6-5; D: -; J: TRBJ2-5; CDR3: CASRGPWSLETQYF; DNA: TGTGCCAGCAGGGGACCCTGGTCGTTAGAGACCCAGTACTTC
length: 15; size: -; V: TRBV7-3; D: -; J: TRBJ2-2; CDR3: CASSLSVGATGELFF; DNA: TGTGCCAGCAGCTTAAGTGTGGGAGCCACCGGGGAGCTGTTTTTT
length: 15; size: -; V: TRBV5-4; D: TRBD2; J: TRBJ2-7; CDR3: CASSLIAGAFSEQYF; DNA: TGTGCCAGCAGCTTGATAGCGGGAGCCTTTAGCGAGCAGTACTTC
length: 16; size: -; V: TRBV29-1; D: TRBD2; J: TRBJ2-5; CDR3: CSVTGTSGRSQETQYF; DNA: TGCAGCGTGACCGGGACTAGCGGGAGGTCCCAAGAGACCCAGTACTTC
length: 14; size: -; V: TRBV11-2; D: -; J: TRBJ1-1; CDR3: CASSYLAEATEAFF; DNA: TGTGCCAGCAGCTACCTAGCGGAAGCAACTGAAGCTTTCTTT
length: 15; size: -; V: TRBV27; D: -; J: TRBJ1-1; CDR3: CASSLTWFGNTEAFF; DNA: TGTGCCAGCAGTTTAACGTGGTTTGGGAACACTGAAGCTTTCTTT
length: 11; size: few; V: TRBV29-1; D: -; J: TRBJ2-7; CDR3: CSVRESGEQYF; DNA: TGCAGCGTGAGGGAGAGCGGGGAGCAGTACTTC
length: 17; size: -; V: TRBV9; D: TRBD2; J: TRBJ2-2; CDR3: CASSPPRGAGGTGELFF; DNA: TGTGCCAGCAGCCCCCCCCGAGGAGCGGGAGGCACCGGGGAGCTGTTTTTT
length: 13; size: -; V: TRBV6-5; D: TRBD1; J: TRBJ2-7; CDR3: CASSRDSTYEQYF; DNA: TGTGCCAGCAGTAGGGACAGCACCTACGAGCAGTACTTC
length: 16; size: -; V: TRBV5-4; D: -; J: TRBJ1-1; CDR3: CASSLSPSGMNTEAFF; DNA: TGTGCCAGCAGCTTGAGCCCCTCAGGGATGAACACTGAAGCTTTCTTT
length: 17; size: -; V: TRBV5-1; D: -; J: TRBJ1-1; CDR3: CASSPRGYGTRGPEAFF; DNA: TGCGCCAGCAGCCCCCGCGGGTACGGGACCCGGGGACCTGAAGCTTTCTTT
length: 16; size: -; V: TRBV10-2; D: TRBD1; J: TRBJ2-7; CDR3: CASSESRDRDSGEQYF; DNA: TGCGCCAGCAGTGAGTCTAGGGACAGGGATAGCGGCGAGCAGTACTTC
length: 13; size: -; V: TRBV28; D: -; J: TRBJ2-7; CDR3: CASTPGVSYEQYF; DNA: TGTGCCAGCACCCCAGGGGTGTCCTACGAGCAGTACTTC
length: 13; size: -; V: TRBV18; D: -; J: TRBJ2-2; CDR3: CASSGTNTGELFF; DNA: TGTGCCAGCTCAGGGACGAACACCGGGGAGCTGTTTTTT
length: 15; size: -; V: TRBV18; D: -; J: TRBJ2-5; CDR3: CASSPPGATQETQYF; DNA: TGTGCCAGCTCACCACCGGGGGCTACCCAAGAGACCCAGTACTTC
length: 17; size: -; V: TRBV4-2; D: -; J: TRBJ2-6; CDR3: CASSQAVGATGANVLTF; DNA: TGTGCCAGCAGCCAAGCAGTAGGGGCAACTGGGGCCAACGTCCTGACTTTC
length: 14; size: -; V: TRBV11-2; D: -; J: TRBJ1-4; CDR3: CASSLHATNEKLFF; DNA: TGTGCCAGCAGCTTACACGCAACTAATGAAAAACTGTTTTTT
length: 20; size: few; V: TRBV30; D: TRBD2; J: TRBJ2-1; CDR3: CAWSLLLPGLAGLFYNEQFF; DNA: TGTGCCTGGAGTTTATTATTACCGGGACTAGCGGGATTGTTCTACAATGAGCAGTTCTTC
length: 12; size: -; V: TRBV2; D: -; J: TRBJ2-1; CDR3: CASSDDHNEQFF; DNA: TGTGCCAGCAGTGATGACCACAATGAGCAGTTCTTC
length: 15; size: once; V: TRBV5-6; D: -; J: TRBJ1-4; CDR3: CASSSVVQTNEKLFF; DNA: TGTGCCAGCAGCTCGGTGGTCCAAACTAATGAAAAACTGTTTTTT
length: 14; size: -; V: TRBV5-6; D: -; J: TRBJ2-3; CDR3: CASSSTGSTDTQYF; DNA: TGTGCCAGCAGCTCGACGGGGAGCACAGATACGCAGTATTTT
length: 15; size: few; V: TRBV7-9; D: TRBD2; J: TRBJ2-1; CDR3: CASSGGTSPRGEQFF; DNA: TGTGCCAGCAGCGGTGGGACTAGCCCAAGGGGTGAGCAGTTCTTC
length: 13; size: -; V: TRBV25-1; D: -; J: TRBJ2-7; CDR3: CASSDRAVNEQYF; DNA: TGTGCCAGCAGTGATCGGGCGGTCAACGAGCAGTACTTC
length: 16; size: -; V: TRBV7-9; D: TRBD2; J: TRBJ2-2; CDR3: CASSLLGSGNVGELFF; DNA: TGTGCCAGCAGCTTACTGGGCAGCGGGAATGTCGGGGAGCTGTTTTTT
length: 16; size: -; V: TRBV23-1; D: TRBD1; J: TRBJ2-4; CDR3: CASSQSNGTDKNIQYF; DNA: TGCGCCAGCAGTCAATCAAACGGGACAGATAAAAACATTCAGTACTTC
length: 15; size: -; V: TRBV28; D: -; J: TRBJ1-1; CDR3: CASSLSGDMNTEAFF; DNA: TGTGCCAGCAGTTTAAGTGGAGACATGAACACTGAAGCTTTCTTT
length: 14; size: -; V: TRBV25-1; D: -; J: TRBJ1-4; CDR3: CASSGREEREKLFF; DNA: TGTGCCAGCAGTGGGCGTGAAGAGCGTGAAAAACTGTTTTTT